This TCR beta chain was sequenced in a study of identical twins. Study-wide points: Out-of-frame beta chain sequences displayed weaker excess sharing between twins. Analyses of zero insertions could, in part, be confounded by invariant MAIT and iNKT cells.

The cDNA had a unique molecular identifier and a template-switch universal primer site. TCRdb called the 5' RACE reads again in MiXCR, with one record for every CDR3 protein. The sample holds 350,000 or so distinct CDR3 sequences; roughly 9% are singletons and the top ten take approximately 9.3%. This CDR3 spans 17 amino acids. In germline, CDR1 is MNHNY, CDR2 SVGAGI (reference sequence). V was clipped by 6 bases and J by 2 bases; unmatched bases: 13. This clonotype was detected a few times. Antigen specificity is unknown. What was sequenced was naive T cells sorted from blood. This clonotype was obtained from a woman aged 45-59 years in good health. The genes are TRBV6-6 and TRBJ2-1; TRBD1 matches at 7 bases. The CDR3 loop reads CASSSTSTGLPYNEQFF. The DNA for the CDR3 is TGTGCCAGCAGCTCTACGTCGACAGGGTTACCCTACAATGAGCAGTTCTTC.